This T cell receptor (beta chain) was captured in a study of response to subunit inactivated influenza vaccine. TCRdb re-derived calls from the RT-PCR reads in MiXCR, one entry per CDR3 protein. The table records about 190,000 distinct CDR3 sequences, over 13% of them present only once. J was trimmed by 6 bases and V by 7 bases; bases with no gene match: 9. Looked up from germline, CDR1 is SQVTM and CDR2 is ANQGSEA. This CDR3 has 14 amino acids. This clonotype was recorded a few times. Its antigen remains unknown. Study-wide results and caveats: Each seasonal influenza vaccination, the authors suggested, recruits few new T cells.

Sequences were derived from CD8+ T cells sorted from PBMCs, sampled around 5 days after vaccination. The sequence came from a man aged 50-60 years who received an inactivated influenza vaccine. The chain is built from TRBV29-1 and TRBJ2-3; 11 positions match TRBD2. In nucleotides, the CDR3 is TGCAGCGCAGATGTAGCGGGAGGGCCGGATACGCAGTATTTT. It translates to CSADVAGGPDTQYF.